This TCR beta chain was recovered during a study of T cell responses to AZD1222 COVID-19 vaccine. On the study more broadly: Analyses pooled second doses at about 4 or about 12 weeks. Study-wide findings and caveats: Most donors were white British, females outnumbered males, and clonal diversity was possibly underestimated. Baseline seropositivity occurred in only six or seven AZD1222 recipients. Of spike-specific TCRs, nearly half reportedly target regions left unmutated in variants.

Note on this clone: The antigen is not known.

Method: immunoSEQ multiplex PCR; TCRdb's copy keeps in-frame clones and lacks some. The sample comprises some 110,000 clones, more than 85% of which are singletons, and about 3% rests with the top ten. The receptor was derived from an adult in good health. The sequencing here drew on peripheral blood, taken on day 0 of AZD1222 vaccination.

The CDR3 protein is CASSSRTGNTGELFF. The CDR3 bases are TGTGCCAGCAGCTCTCGGACAGGGAACACCGGGGAGCTGTTTTTT. V gene TRBV7-3 combines with J gene TRBJ2-2, with 7 nucleotides matching TRBD1. Trimming at V came to 4 bases and at J to 1 base, leaving 3 bases not matched to a gene. Germline lookup yields CDR1 SGHTA and CDR2 FQGTGA. The CDR3 has 15 amino acids.